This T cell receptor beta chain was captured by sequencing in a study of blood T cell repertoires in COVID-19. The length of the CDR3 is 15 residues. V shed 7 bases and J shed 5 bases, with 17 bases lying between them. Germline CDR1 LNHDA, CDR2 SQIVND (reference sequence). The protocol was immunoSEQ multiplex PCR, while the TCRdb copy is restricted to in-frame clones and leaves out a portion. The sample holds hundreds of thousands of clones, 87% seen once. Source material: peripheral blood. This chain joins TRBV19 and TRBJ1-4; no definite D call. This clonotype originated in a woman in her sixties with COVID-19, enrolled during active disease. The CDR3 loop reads CASKDGGTGNEKLFF. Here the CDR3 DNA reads TGTGCCAGTAAAGATGGCGGCACCGGGAATGAAAAACTGTTTTTT.